Shown below are 23 T cell receptor beta chains from a single sample sequenced in a study of T cells after yellow fever vaccination. TCRdb called the 5' RACE reads again in MiXCR, with one record for every CDR3 protein. The sample shows roughly 60,000 distinct CDR3 sequences, around 7% of them seen only once. The sample consisted of CD8+ T cells sorted from PBMCs, taken on the day of the first yellow fever vaccination. These TCRs come from a man aged 18 to 29 who received the YFV17D yellow fever vaccine.

This clonotype was recorded at least ten times. This chain joins TRBV5-5 and TRBJ1-1; tentatively, D is TRBD1 (5 bases). Trimming cost V 2 bases and J 1 base, with 9 bases left between them. The CDR3 spans 14 residues. CDR1 SGHKS and CDR2 YYEKEE come from the germline V gene (reference sequence). The CDR3 is CASSFRAKNTEAFF. For the CDR3, the DNA is TGTGCCAGCAGCTTCAGGGCCAAGAACACTGAAGCTTTCTTT. The full variable domain, rest sourced from reference TRBV5-5 and TRBJ1-1, is DAGVTQSPTHLIKTRGQQVTLRCSPISGHKSVSWYQQVLGQGPQFIFQYYEKEERGRGNFPDRFSARQFPNYSSELNVNALLLGDSALYLCASSFRAKNTEAFFGQGTRLTVV.

This clonotype was seen ten or more times. The genes are TRBV4-2 and TRBJ2-3, with 12 nucleotides matching TRBD2. V dropped 3 bases and J dropped 3; count of bases not matched to a gene: 1. The CDR3 runs to 15 residues. CDR1 and CDR2 from the germline V gene are LGHNA and YNFKEQ. CDR3: CASSQTSGGTDTQYF. Here the CDR3 DNA reads TGTGCCAGCAGCCAGACTAGCGGGGGTACAGATACGCAGTATTTT.

This clonotype has only a few counts. V usage is TRBV20-1 and J usage is TRBJ2-2; 7 nucleotides match TRBD1. Germline V gives CDR1 DFQATT, CDR2 SNEGSKA (reference sequence). V dropped 0 bases and J dropped 5; count of bases not matched to a gene: 12. The CDR3 length is 17 residues. Here the CDR3 reads CSARDKGQVVVTGELFF. In nucleotides, the CDR3 is TGCAGTGCTAGAGATAAAGGACAGGTGGTGGTGACCGGGGAGCTGTTTTTT.

Turning to this clonotype: This could be a read error, since a much larger clone is one nucleotide away. CDR3 DNA: TGTGCCAGAAGTTTATCCGGCACAGATACGCAGTATTTT. Protein: CARSLSGTDTQYF. This chain joins TRBV12-3 or TRBV12-4 and TRBJ2-3, with unresolved D. The CDR3 totals 13 residues.

The chain recombines TRBV4-1 with TRBJ1-1; D call uncertain. The germline V and J ends were trimmed by 2 bases and 4 bases, with 8 bases remaining between them. Germline V gene data show CDR1 as MGHRA and CDR2 as YSYEKL. The CDR3 loop spans 13 amino acids. The CDR3 DNA reads as TGCGCCAGCAGCCAACTTACGGGCACTGAAGCTTTCTTT. Translation gives CASSQLTGTEAFF.

This clonotype occurred many times. V usage is TRBV7-6 and J usage is TRBJ2-3; D possibly matches TRBD1 or TRBD2 (5 bases each). V gave up 1 base and J gave up 1 base, with 9 bases separating them. Germline assignment: CDR1 SGHVS and CDR2 FNYEAQ. The CDR3 contains 15 residues. The chain's CDR3 is CASSLGGFGTDTQYF. The CDR3 bases are TGTGCCAGCAGCTTAGGGGGGTTCGGCACAGATACGCAGTATTTT.

This sequence joins TRBV7-9 and TRBJ2-1, with 7 positions matching TRBD2. Trimming took 3 bases from V and 9 from J; bases not matched to a gene: 8. The germline V gene encodes CDR1 SEHNR and CDR2 FQNEAQ (reference sequence). The CDR3 covers 14 residues. The DNA of the CDR3 is TGTGCCAGCAGCTTCCCCGGGGGGACGAGTGAGCAGTTCTTC. Encoded protein: CASSFPGGTSEQFF.

This clonotype was counted ten times or more. This chain links TRBV5-1 with TRBJ2-1; 7 positions agree with TRBD1. Germline lookup yields CDR1 SGHRS and CDR2 YFSETQ. This CDR3 is 14 amino acids long. Unmatched junction bases numbered 5, after V lost 5 bases and J lost 3 bases. The CDR3 DNA is TGCGCCAGCAGTCAACAGGGGAACTACAATGAGCAGTTCTTC. This translates into CASSQQGNYNEQFF.

On this clonotype: The junction departs from germline at one end; a sequencing error may be responsible. The gene calls are TRBV18 and TRBJ2-7; TRBD1 aligns across 11 bases. CDR1 and CDR2 from the germline V gene are KGHSH and LQKENI. The CDR3 is made up of 15 amino acids. In nucleotides, the CDR3 is TGTTCCAGCTCTCTTTCTGGGACAGGGGGCTACGAGCAGTACTTC. It codes for CSSSLSGTGGYEQYF.

On this clonotype: Relative to the germline gene, one junction end is altered; a read error may explain this. This chain connects TRBV11-3 to TRBJ2-1; D is unclear. The CDR3 is made up of 12 amino acids. Germline V gene data show CDR1 as SGHNT and CDR2 as YENEEA. CDR3 nucleotides: TGTGCCCGCAGCTTAGGAGACAATGAGCAGTTCTTC. Translating it yields CARSLGDNEQFF.

The rearrangement uses TRBV4-3 and TRBJ1-5; no definite D call. The CDR3 spans 14 residues. Germline loops: CDR1 LGHNA, CDR2 YSLEER. With 0 bases removed from V and 10 bases from J, the gap between germline ends came to 13 bases. CDR3: CASSQDPGSIPQHF. The CDR3 nucleotides are TGCGCCAGCAGCCAAGATCCCGGGTCCATTCCCCAGCATTTT.

This clonotype was recorded many times. V gene TRBV6-5 combines with J gene TRBJ2-2, with TRBD1 matching 8 bases. V gave up 3 bases and J gave up 3 bases; unmatched junction bases: 3. This CDR3 is built from 15 residues. Germline CDR1 is MNHEY and CDR2 is SVGAGI. The CDR3 DNA reads as TGTGCCAGCAGTTATGACAGGGGTTACACCGGGGAGCTGTTTTTT. Its protein is CASSYDRGYTGELFF.

This clonotype was counted between two and nine times. The chain couples TRBV24-1 to TRBJ2-3; D remains unclear. The germline V gene has CDR1 KGHDR and CDR2 SFDVKD. V lost 4 bases to trimming and J lost 3 bases, with 16 bases between them. The CDR3 contains 16 residues. The CDR3 nucleotides read TGTGCCACCAGTGACACGACACTGACCTTAACAGATACGCAGTATTTT. It codes for CATSDTTLTLTDTQYF.

This clonotype was seen repeatedly, ten times or more. V gene TRBV5-5 combines with J gene TRBJ2-5; D perhaps matches TRBD1 (6 bases). Trimming stripped 3 bases from V and 5 bases from J, with 23 bases between. CDR3 length: 17 amino acids. Germline V lookup: CDR1 SGHKS, CDR2 YYEKEE (reference sequence). The CDR3 DNA reads as TGTGCCAGCAGCTGGCAGGGGCCAGGGGCCCTAGAGGAGACCCAGTACTTC. It is translated as CASSWQGPGALEETQYF.

Only a few counts were recorded for this clonotype. The chain links TRBV7-8 to TRBJ2-7; 8 nucleotides line up with TRBD2. With V trimmed by 5 bases and J by 3 bases, 18 bases remained unmatched. The CDR3 extends over 18 amino acids. Germline CDR1 is SGHVS and CDR2 is FQNEAQ. CDR3 sequence (DNA): TGTGCCAGCAGCGGGTCGGTCGAGCGGGGGTCTCTCCTCTACGAGCAGTACTTC. Translating gives CASSGSVERGSLLYEQYF.

This clonotype was detected ten times or more. The chain has TRBV12-3 or TRBV12-4 and TRBJ2-3, with D hard to call. Trimming stripped 6 bases from V and 1 base from J, with 11 bases between. CDR3 length: 14 residues. CDR3 bases: TGTGCCAGCAGCTCAGGTGGGGGCACAGATACGCAGTATTTT. Protein sequence: CASSSGGGTDTQYF.

Ten or more counts support this clonotype. The chain is built from TRBV4-3 and TRBJ1-5; the D gene is possibly TRBD1 (5 bases). Germline V lookup: CDR1 LGHNA, CDR2 YSLEER. The CDR3 spans 13 residues. Trimming removed 2 bases from V and 10 bases from J, with 12 bases in between. CDR3 amino acids: CASSQLQGKPQHF. CDR3 sequence (DNA): TGCGCCAGCAGCCAATTGCAGGGTAAACCCCAGCATTTT.

Only a few counts were recorded for this clonotype. The rearrangement links TRBV5-4 to TRBJ2-5, with TRBD1 as a possible D gene (5 bases). The CDR3 sequence is 11 residues long. Germline values: CDR1 SGHNT, CDR2 YYREEE (reference sequence). V lost 9 bases and J 4 bases, leaving 10 bases between the germline ends. The CDR3 region is CAIGVVETQYF. The CDR3 DNA is TGTGCCATAGGGGTGGTAGAGACCCAGTACTTC.

The table lists this clonotype with many counts. The chain recombines TRBV6-4 with TRBJ2-3; possibly TRBD1 or TRBD2 for D (6 bases each). In germline, CDR1 is MRHNA, CDR2 SNTAGT. The CDR3 contains 14 residues. V was cut by 3 bases and J by 3 bases, with 10 bases left in between. This CDR3 reads CASSEGGATDTQYF. DNA for the CDR3: TGTGCCAGCAGTGAGGGGGGCGCGACAGATACGCAGTATTTT.

This clonotype was seen at least ten times. The V gene is TRBV12-3 or TRBV12-4, the J gene TRBJ2-2; no clear D gene. This CDR3 has 14 residues. Trimming left V 7 bases short and J 3 bases short, with 12 bases between. Here the CDR3 reads CASKRRLDTGELFF. The DNA for the CDR3 is TGTGCCAGCAAGCGACGACTTGACACCGGGGAGCTGTTTTTT.

This clonotype was found a few times. J is TRBJ2-4 and V is TRBV5-1, with D perhaps matching TRBD1 or TRBD2 (6 bases each). With 3 bases removed from V and 1 base from J, the gap between germline ends came to 17 bases. CDR1 and CDR2 from the germline V gene are SGHRS and YFSETQ. CDR3 length: 17 residues. CDR3 in DNA: TGCGCCAGCAGCTGGGGGGACAAAGGGATTGCCAAAAACATTCAGTACTTC. Translation: CASSWGDKGIAKNIQYF.

J is TRBJ1-2 and V is TRBV5-5; weak D call: TRBD1 (6 bases). V lost 3 bases, J lost 8 bases, and 20 bases lay in between. Germline CDR1 is SGHKS and CDR2 is YYEKEE (reference sequence). The length of the CDR3 is 15 residues. The CDR3 reads CASSSRTDFMGGYTF. CDR3 sequence (DNA): TGTGCCAGCAGCTCAAGGACAGATTTTATGGGAGGCTACACCTTC.

This clonotype has a count of ten or more. V is TRBV4-3 and J is TRBJ2-4; D is possibly TRBD1 (5 bases). The CDR3 runs to 17 residues. Germline V gene sequence: CDR1 LGHNA, CDR2 YSLEER. The V and J ends lost 1 base and 8 bases respectively, with 21 bases between them. The CDR3 nucleotides are TGCGCCAGCAGCCAAGCCGTTCTCTGGGGCCGTGAGGACATTCAGTACTTC. Translating it yields CASSQAVLWGREDIQYF.